This T cell receptor beta chain was captured by sequencing in a study of CD8+CD57+ T cells in acquired aplastic anemia. Study information: DNA per sorted CD4+ or CD8+ sample ranged roughly 0.19 to 30 ug, averaging around 3.2 ug.

For CDR3 and TCR beta VDJ profiling, genomic DNA was the template used. TCRdb called the reads again in MiXCR, with one record for every CDR3 protein. This table has 150,000 to 200,000 distinct CDR3 sequences, roughly 43% appearing once. Study-level results: Patients did not significantly differ from controls in CD8+ Simpson's diversity. Patients and controls were found to share twenty-nine CD8+ CDR3 sequences.

The CDR3 covers 12 residues. Between the trimmed V and J ends, which lost 1 base and 6 bases, there was a span of 7 bases. Germline values: CDR1 LGHDT, CDR2 YNNKEL (reference sequence). This clonotype showed up many times. Its antigen remains unknown. Patients included in sequencing had previously demonstrated CD8+CD57+ cell expansion by flow cytometry. The chain links TRBV3-1 to TRBJ2-7; D remains unclear. Specimen: sorted CD4+, CD8+, or CD8+CD57+ T cells (not recorded which) from PBMCs. This receptor was identified in a human donor with aplastic anemia. The CDR3 protein is CASSQVMSEQYF. Here the CDR3 DNA reads TGTGCCAGCAGCCAAGTTATGTCCGAGCAGTACTTC.